The TCR beta chain described here comes from a study of T cell changes during pregnancy in multiple sclerosis (dated by TCRdb to between 2017 and 2020). In terms of the full investigation: In women with multiple sclerosis, the researchers looked at how the T cell repertoire shifted as pregnancy progressed.

The method was the immunoSEQ multiplex PCR assay. In its TCRdb copy, this immuneACCESS table keeps in-frame sequences only and misses some clones. Where compared with another copy, unresolved V genes explain less than half of these, and the others have no known cause. The sample table lists 45,000 to 50,000 clones, 90% to 95% of them with a count of one. The ten largest account for approximately 4.2% of the sample. Trimming removed 7 bases from V and 10 bases from J; the gene matches leave 6 bases unexplained. The germline V gene encodes CDR1 LNHDA and CDR2 SQIVND (reference sequence). The CDR3 goes from the cysteine to the phenylalanine over 12 residues. The read is trimmed to its CDR3 DNA, 36 bases read in frame from base 1. Remarks on this clone: No antigen is known for it. Within one base of it there is no much larger clone, and no base qualities were kept.

Source: CD8+ T cells from peripheral blood mononuclear cells, taken in the first trimester of pregnancy. The source of this sequence is a female donor with multiple sclerosis, enrolled in a pregnancy study. The chain uses TRBV19 and TRBJ2-1; the central 8 bases match TRBD1. Read as DNA, the sequence is TGTGCCAGTAATGACAGGGGCGGCGAGCAGTTCTTC. This yields the protein CASNDRGGEQFF. Beyond the CDR3, the reference TRBV19 and TRBJ2-1 genes provide the residues; the full variable domain reads: DGGITQSPKYLFRKEGQNVTLSCEQNLNHDAMYWYRQDPGQGLRLIYYSQIVNDFQKGDIAEGYSVSREKKESFPLTVTSAQKNPTAFYLCASNDRGGEQFFGPGTRLTVL.